A single sample gave rise to the 12 T cell receptor beta chains below, sequenced in a study of OX40 agonist ivuxolimab in advanced cancers. Repertoires were generated with immunoSEQ multiplex PCR, while TCRdb's copy carries only in-frame clones and drops some. The sample lists about 80,000 clones, 80% to 90% seen once, with approximately 25% in the top ten. Specimen: CD4+ or CD8+ T cells sorted from blood, collected in a trial of the OX40 agonist ivuxolimab. The receptors shown here come from an adult with an advanced solid tumor such as melanoma, head and neck, liver or kidney cancer.

The chain couples TRBV7-8 to TRBJ1-1; no clear D. V dropped 6 bases and J dropped 1 base, with 9 bases sitting between them. Germline loops: CDR1 SGHVS, CDR2 FQNEAQ. This CDR3 contains 13 residues. For the CDR3, the DNA is TGTGCCAGCAGACCGATCCCGAACACTGAAGCTTTCTTT. It codes for CASRPIPNTEAFF. Variable domain in full (rest from reference TRBV7-8 and TRBJ1-1): GAGVSQSPRYKVAKRGQDVALRCDPISGHVSLFWYQQALGQGPEFLTYFQNEAQLDKSGLPSDRFFAERPEGSVSTLKIQRTQQEDSAVYLCASRPIPNTEAFFGQGTRLTVV.

V is TRBV28 and J is TRBJ1-1, with TRBD1 matching 9 bases. Germline V gene sequence: CDR1 MDHEN, CDR2 SYDVKM. The CDR3 has 16 residues. V trimming: 2 bases; J trimming: 6 bases; junction bases outside the gene matches: 10. CDR3: CASSLGSGTGSPEAFF. The CDR3 nucleotides are TGTGCCAGCAGTTTAGGGTCCGGGACAGGGTCCCCTGAAGCTTTCTTT.

The chain couples TRBV30 to TRBJ1-1, with D uncertain. V dropped 3 bases and J dropped 1 base, with 12 bases sitting between them. This CDR3 spans 14 amino acids. The germline CDR1 and CDR2 sequences are GTSNPN and SVGIG (reference sequence). In DNA, the CDR3 is TGTGCCTGGAGCGGCGGTTCGGCGAACACTGAAGCTTTCTTT. Its translation is CAWSGGSANTEAFF.

The V gene is TRBV27, the J gene TRBJ1-2; 8 positions match TRBD1. Germline CDR1 MNHEY, CDR2 SMNVEV (reference sequence). V was pared by 4 bases and J by 5 bases, with 12 bases of the junction left unmatched. CDR3 length equals 16 residues. Here the CDR3 reads CASSSLPGQGHYGYTF. CDR3 DNA: TGTGCCAGCAGTTCTCTTCCTGGACAGGGCCATTATGGCTACACCTTC.

The chain employs TRBV27 and TRBJ2-1; 7 bases line up with TRBD1. CDR3 length: 14 amino acids. Per germline, CDR1 MNHEY and CDR2 SMNVEV (reference sequence). V shed 6 bases and J 7 bases; nucleotides not matched to a gene: 9. This chain's CDR3 is CASRDRLVRNEQFF. DNA for the CDR3: TGTGCCAGCAGGGACAGGTTGGTTCGTAATGAGCAGTTCTTC.

V gene TRBV7-2 combines with J gene TRBJ1-4; D gene unclear. Germline CDR1 is SGHTA and CDR2 is FQGNSA. Trimming shortened V by 7 bases and J by 10 bases, and 13 bases separated the two germline ends. The CDR3 totals 12 residues. This CDR3 reads CASTRQEGKLFF. The CDR3 DNA sequence: TGTGCCAGCACCCGCCAGGAGGGAAAACTGTTTTTT.

This sequence joins TRBV19 and TRBJ1-3, with 8 bases fitting TRBD1. Germline lookup yields CDR1 LNHDA and CDR2 SQIVND (reference sequence). CDR3 size: 16 residues. Losses at the gene ends were 3 bases for V and 1 base for J; bases not matched to a gene: 5. The CDR3 coding sequence is TGTGCCAGTAGTATCTCCACAGGGGGTTCTGGAAACACCATATATTTT. The encoded protein is CASSISTGGSGNTIYF.

This rearrangement joins TRBV7-2 to TRBJ1-2; D remains unclear. The germline V gene encodes CDR1 SGHTA and CDR2 FQGNSA. V shed 5 bases and J shed 3 bases, with 7 bases lying between them. The CDR3 covers 12 residues. CDR3 in amino acids: CASSPADYGYTF. In nucleotides, the CDR3 is TGTGCCAGCAGCCCTGCAGACTATGGCTACACCTTC.

The chain uses TRBV19 and TRBJ1-2; 7 positions match TRBD1. The CDR3 is made up of 14 amino acids. Germline values: CDR1 LNHDA, CDR2 SQIVND (reference sequence). With V trimmed by 7 bases and J by 8 bases, 13 bases remained unmatched. This CDR3 reads CASTLQGPRFGYTF. As DNA, the CDR3 is TGTGCCAGTACCCTACAGGGGCCCCGCTTCGGCTACACCTTC.

CDR3 sequence reads: CASSSPSENYEQYF. In nucleotides, the CDR3 is TGTGCCAGCAGTTCCCCTTCTGAAAATTACGAGCAGTACTTC. The rearrangement joins TRBV6-5 to TRBJ2-7; D is undetermined. This CDR3 has 14 amino acids. The V end was cut by 4 bases, the J end by 4 bases, with 14 bases between. CDR1 and CDR2 (germline): MNHEY, SVGAGI.

V is TRBV28 and J is TRBJ2-5, with D unclear. The ends were cut back, 3 bases at V and 5 bases at J, with 10 bases in the middle. In germline, CDR1 is MDHEN, CDR2 SYDVKM. The length of the CDR3 is 13 residues. CDR3 coding DNA: TGTGCCAGCAGTTTGGTAGGCCGGGAGACCCAGTACTTC. This encodes CASSLVGRETQYF.

This rearrangement joins TRBV7-8 to TRBJ2-3; 11 bases are a match to TRBD2. The CDR3 spans 17 residues. Germline V gives CDR1 SGHVS, CDR2 FQNEAQ. J was trimmed by 0 bases and V by 1 base; bases with no gene match: 3. The CDR3 DNA reads TGTGCCAGCAGCTTAGGGCGACTAGCGGGAAGCACAGATACGCAGTATTTT. Its protein product is CASSLGRLAGSTDTQYF.